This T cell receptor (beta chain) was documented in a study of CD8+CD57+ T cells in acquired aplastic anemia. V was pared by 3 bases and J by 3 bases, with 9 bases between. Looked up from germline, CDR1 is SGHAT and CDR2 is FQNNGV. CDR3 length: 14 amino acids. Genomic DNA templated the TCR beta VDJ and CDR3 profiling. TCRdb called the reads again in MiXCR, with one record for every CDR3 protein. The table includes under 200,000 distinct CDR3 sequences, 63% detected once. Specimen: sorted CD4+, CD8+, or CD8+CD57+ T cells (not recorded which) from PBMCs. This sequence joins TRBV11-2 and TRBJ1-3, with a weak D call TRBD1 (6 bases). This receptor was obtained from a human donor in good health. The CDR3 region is CASSFGTYGNTIYF. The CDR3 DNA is TGTGCCAGCAGCTTTGGGACATATGGAAACACCATATATTTT.